This TCR beta chain is drawn from a study of T cells in Graves' hyperthyroidism and ophthalmopathy. V lost 4 bases and J 8 bases, leaving 15 bases between the germline ends. This CDR3 region has 15 residues. Germline V gives CDR1 SNHLY, CDR2 FYNNEI. This clonotype came up many times. Amplified TCR beta CDR3 regions derived from RNA transcripts. First-round RT-PCR targeting the TCR CDR3 was performed with the HTBI primer set. TCRdb independently ran MiXCR on the multiplex PCR reads; one entry per CDR3 protein. The data show 300,000 to 450,000 distinct CDR3 sequences, roughly 15% seen once. V and J are TRBV2 and TRBJ1-6; no clear D gene. The receptor's source is a woman between 25 and 40 years old with Graves' ophthalmopathy. The sequenced sample consisted of blood. CDR3: CASSAVLVGYSPLHF. CDR3 sequence (DNA): TGTGCCAGCAGTGCGGTCCTCGTGGGTTATTCACCCCTCCACTTT.